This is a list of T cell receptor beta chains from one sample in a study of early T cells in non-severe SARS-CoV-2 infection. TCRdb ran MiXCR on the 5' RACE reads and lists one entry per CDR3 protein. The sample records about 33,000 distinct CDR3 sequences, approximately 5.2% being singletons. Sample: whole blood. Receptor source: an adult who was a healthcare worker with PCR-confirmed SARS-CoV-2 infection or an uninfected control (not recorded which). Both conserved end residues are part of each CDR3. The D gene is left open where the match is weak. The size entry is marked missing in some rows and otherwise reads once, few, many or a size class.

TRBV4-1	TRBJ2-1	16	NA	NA	CASSQDRSGVYNEQFF	TGCGCCAGCAGCCAAGATCGTAGCGGAGTTTACAATGAGCAGTTCTTC
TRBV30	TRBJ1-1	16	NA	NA	CAWGQYRSKMNTEAFF	TGTGCCTGGGGACAGTACAGAAGTAAGATGAACACTGAAGCTTTCTTT
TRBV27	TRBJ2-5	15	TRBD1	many	CASSDLQGGKETQYF	TGTGCCAGCAGTGACCTACAGGGGGGAAAAGAGACCCAGTACTTC
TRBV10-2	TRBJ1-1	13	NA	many	CASSAGSNTEAFF	TGCGCCAGCAGTGCGGGGTCGAACACTGAAGCTTTCTTT
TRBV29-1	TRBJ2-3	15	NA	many	CSVDSPNISGDTQYF	TGCAGCGTTGACAGTCCAAATATCAGCGGAGATACGCAGTATTTT
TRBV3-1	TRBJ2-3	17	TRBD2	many	CASSQGGTSGFTDTQYF	TGTGCCAGCAGCCAAGGAGGGACTAGCGGATTCACAGATACGCAGTATTTT
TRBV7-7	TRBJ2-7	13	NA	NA	CASSLGLAYEQYF	TGTGCTAGCAGCTTAGGGCTGGCCTACGAGCAGTACTTC
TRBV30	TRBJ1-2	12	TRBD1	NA	CAWGQGLYGYTF	TGTGCCTGGGGACAGGGCCTCTATGGCTACACCTTC
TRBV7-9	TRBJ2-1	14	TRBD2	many	CASSLIAGDNEQFF	TGTGCCAGCAGCTTAATTGCGGGGGACAATGAGCAGTTCTTC
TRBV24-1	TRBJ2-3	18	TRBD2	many	CATSDTSSGLAVIDTQYF	TGTGCCACCAGTGATACCTCCTCGGGGCTAGCGGTGATTGATACGCAGTATTTT
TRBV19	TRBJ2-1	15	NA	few	CASNQGEGTYNEQFF	TGTGCCAGTAACCAGGGGGAGGGCACCTACAATGAGCAGTTCTTC
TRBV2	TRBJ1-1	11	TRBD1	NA	CASTGTVEAFF	TGTGCCAGCACTGGGACAGTTGAAGCTTTCTTT
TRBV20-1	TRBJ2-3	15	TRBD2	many	CSAGEGTSVADTQYF	TGCAGTGCCGGAGAGGGGACTAGCGTGGCAGATACGCAGTATTTT
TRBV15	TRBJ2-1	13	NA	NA	CATCRDPADEQFF	TGTGCCACCTGCAGGGACCCCGCAGATGAGCAGTTCTTC
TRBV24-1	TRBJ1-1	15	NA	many	CATSDVDGAAAEAFF	TGTGCCACCAGTGATGTGGACGGGGCAGCCGCTGAAGCTTTCTTT
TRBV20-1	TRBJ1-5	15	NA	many	CSAVRPIYSNQPQHF	TGCAGTGCCGTACGCCCGATTTACAGCAATCAGCCCCAGCATTTT
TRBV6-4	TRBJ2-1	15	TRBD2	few	CASSWTSGRMNEQFF	TGTGCCAGCAGTTGGACTAGCGGGAGGATGAATGAGCAGTTCTTC
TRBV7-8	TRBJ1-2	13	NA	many	CASSPGPLDGYTF	TGTGCCAGCAGCCCCGGCCCCCTCGATGGCTACACCTTC
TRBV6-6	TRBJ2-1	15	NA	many	CASSYPQQRANEQFF	TGTGCCAGCAGTTATCCCCAGCAGAGGGCAAATGAGCAGTTCTTC
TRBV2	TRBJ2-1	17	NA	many	CASSEAPGDAVGNEQFF	TGTGCCAGCAGTGAAGCACCAGGGGACGCCGTTGGGAATGAGCAGTTCTTC
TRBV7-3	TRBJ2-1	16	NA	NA	CASSPGQTSSYNEQFF	TGTGCCAGCAGCCCCGGGCAGACGAGCTCCTACAATGAGCAGTTCTTC
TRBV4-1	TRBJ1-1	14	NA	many	CASRGLLKNTEAFF	TGCGCCAGCAGGGGACTCCTAAAGAACACTGAAGCTTTCTTT
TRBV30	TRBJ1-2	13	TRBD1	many	CAWRAQGLYGYTF	TGTGCCTGGAGGGCACAGGGGCTCTATGGCTACACCTTC
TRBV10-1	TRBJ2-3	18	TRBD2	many	CASSEFGTSGGNTDTQYF	TGCGCCAGCAGTGAGTTTGGGACTAGCGGGGGAAACACAGATACGCAGTATTTT
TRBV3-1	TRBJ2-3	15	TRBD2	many	CASSHLLAGSDTQYF	TGTGCCAGCAGCCACCTACTAGCGGGATCGGATACGCAGTATTTT
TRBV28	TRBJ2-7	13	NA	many	CASSLQGPYEQYF	TGTGCCAGCAGCCTTCAGGGGCCCTACGAGCAGTACTTC
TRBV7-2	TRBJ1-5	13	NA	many	CASSSVRNQPQHF	TGTGCCAGCAGCTCGGTACGCAATCAGCCCCAGCATTTT
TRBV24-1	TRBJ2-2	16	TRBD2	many	CATSDLTSVNTGELFF	TGTGCCACCAGTGATTTGACTAGCGTGAACACCGGGGAGCTGTTTTTT
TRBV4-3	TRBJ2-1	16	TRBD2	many	CASSQDGGAGDNEQFF	TGCGCCAGCAGCCAAGACGGCGGAGCGGGGGACAATGAGCAGTTCTTC
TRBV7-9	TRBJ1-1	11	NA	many	CASGGGAEAFF	TGTGCCAGCGGAGGGGGGGCTGAAGCTTTCTTT
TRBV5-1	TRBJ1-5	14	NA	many	CASSLEGGNQPQHF	TGCGCCAGCAGCTTGGAGGGGGGCAATCAGCCCCAGCATTTT
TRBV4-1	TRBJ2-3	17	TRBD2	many	CASSPRWLAGGTDTQYF	TGCGCCAGCAGCCCAAGATGGCTAGCGGGAGGAACAGATACGCAGTATTTT
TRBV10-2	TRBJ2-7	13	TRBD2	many	CASSGLAGVGQYF	TGCGCCAGCAGTGGGCTAGCGGGAGTCGGGCAGTACTTC